The 28 T cell receptor beta chains given below trace back to one sample, sequenced in a study of CD8 T cells in Susac syndrome. Reverse transcription of roughly 0.45 to 1 ug RNA used random hexamers. MiXCR was run by TCRdb on the immunoSEQ multiplex PCR reads, yielding one entry per CDR3 protein. The sample lists about 300,000 distinct CDR3 sequences; approximately 85% were seen once. The sequenced sample was CD8+ T cells from PBMCs. These receptors all stem from a human donor with multiple sclerosis.

The V call is TRBV11-2, the J call TRBJ2-3; 7 nucleotides agree with TRBD2. The CDR3 totals 17 residues. Looked up from germline, CDR1 is SGHAT and CDR2 is FQNNGV. The V gene end was trimmed by 2 bases and the J gene end by 5 bases; junction bases not matched to a gene: 13. The CDR3 loop reads CASSLWSGGPTKDTQYF. The CDR3 nucleotides read TGTGCCAGCAGCTTATGGTCGGGAGGACCGACAAAAGATACGCAGTATTTT.

The chain links TRBV27 to TRBJ2-1, with 8 bases fitting TRBD1. CDR1 and CDR2 (germline): MNHEY, SMNVEV (reference sequence). V trimming: 5 bases; J trimming: 8 bases; junction bases outside the gene matches: 11. The CDR3 totals 15 residues. CDR3 in amino acids: CASSLGTGLWDEQFF. In DNA, the CDR3 is TGTGCCAGCAGTCTCGGGACAGGCCTTTGGGATGAGCAGTTCTTC.

This rearrangement joins TRBV28 to TRBJ2-5, with 7 bases that match TRBD1. The germline V gene has CDR1 MDHEN and CDR2 SYDVKM. The length of the CDR3 is 14 residues. The trim removed 4 bases at V and 1 base at J, leaving 3 bases unmatched. DNA of the CDR3: TGTGCCAGCAGTTCCCGGGACAGCCAAGAGACCCAGTACTTC. This codes for CASSSRDSQETQYF.

The chain uses TRBV23-1 and TRBJ1-5; TRBD1 agrees at 7 bases. TRBV23-1 falls under the ORF class, with uncertain function. After removal of 0 bases from V and 3 bases from J, the junction contained 2 bases not matched to a gene. The CDR3 sequence is 15 residues long. The CDR3 DNA sequence: TGCGCCAGCAGTCAATCAAGGGGGCCCAATCAGCCCCAGCATTTT. Its protein is CASSQSRGPNQPQHF.

The count of this clonotype is one. The chain is built from TRBV7-9 and TRBJ2-1, with D uncertain. CDR1 SEHNR and CDR2 FQNEAQ come from the germline V gene (reference sequence). The CDR3 contains 13 residues. Between the trimmed V and J ends, which lost 3 bases and 7 bases, there was a span of 10 bases. The CDR3 nucleotides are TGTGCCAGCAGCTTGGCAGACCTGAATGAGCAGTTCTTC. Its translation: CASSLADLNEQFF.

Remarks on this clonotype: The CDR3 ends on some other residue instead of the conserved phenylalanine or tryptophan, so this is likely a read error. No DNA is shown, since the ends of the CDR3 on it are uncertain; the CDR3 is the one TCRdb lists. CDR3 loop: CSAGPDSDV. This chain joins TRBV29-1 and TRBJ2-1. Germline CDR1 reads SQVTM; CDR2 reads ANQGSEA. Counting both end residues, the CDR3 totals 9 amino acids.

The chain employs TRBV27 and TRBJ2-1; 10 positions agree with TRBD1. The CDR3 runs 14 residues. V dropped 7 bases and J dropped 6; count of bases not matched to a gene: 6. CDR1 and CDR2 from the germline V gene are MNHEY and SMNVEV (reference sequence). CDR3 in DNA: TGTGCCAGCATCCGGGACAGGGGCTTCAATGAGCAGTTCTTC. Its translation is CASIRDRGFNEQFF.

This chain links TRBV10-3 with TRBJ2-5, with D perhaps TRBD2 (5 bases). The CDR3 has 17 residues. Trimming took 2 bases from V and 2 from J, leaving 18 bases between them. The germline V gene has CDR1 ENHRY and CDR2 SYGVKD. This chain's CDR3 is CAISEPFKSAGQETQYF. The CDR3 DNA reads as TGTGCCATCAGTGAGCCATTTAAATCGGCGGGTCAAGAGACCCAGTACTTC.

The CDR3 reads CASSFGLADYNEQFF. The DNA of the CDR3 is TGTGCCAGCAGCTTCGGACTAGCGGATTACAATGAGCAGTTCTTC. The chain joins TRBV7-2 to TRBJ2-1; 10 nucleotides line up with TRBD2. Germline V CDR1 and CDR2: SGHTA, FQGNSA. The CDR3 runs to 15 residues. With V trimmed by 3 bases and J by 4 bases, 3 bases remained unmatched.

The gene calls are TRBV6-5 and TRBJ2-7; D remains unclear. V dropped 4 bases and J dropped 3 bases, with 19 bases sitting between them. The CDR3 totals 16 residues. CDR1 and CDR2 from the germline V gene are MNHEY and SVGAGI. CDR3 loop: CASSSRWSRVDYEQYF. The CDR3 DNA is TGTGCCAGCAGTTCCCGGTGGAGTAGAGTGGACTACGAGCAGTACTTC.

The chain carries TRBV4-3 and TRBJ2-1, with no clear D. The V gene lost 2 bases and the J gene lost 0 bases, with 8 bases spanning the gap. CDR3 length: 15 amino acids. In germline, CDR1 is LGHNA, CDR2 YSLEER. CDR3 residues: CASSQLWSSYNEQFF. CDR3 in DNA: TGCGCCAGCAGCCAACTCTGGAGCTCCTACAATGAGCAGTTCTTC.

This clonotype was observed once. J is TRBJ1-4 and V is TRBV7-9; D possibly corresponds to TRBD1 (5 bases). The CDR3 loop spans 15 amino acids. The V and J ends lost 4 bases and 10 bases respectively, with 19 bases between them. The germline CDR1 and CDR2 sequences are SEHNR and FQNEAQ (reference sequence). The DNA of the CDR3 is TGTGCCAGCAGCTCCCCGGACGGGGCCGCCGGAAAACTGTTTTTT. Translated, it gives CASSSPDGAAGKLFF.

This CDR3 is CASSPVGTGNTGELFF. CDR3 bases: TGCGCCAGCAGCCCGGTCGGGACAGGGAACACCGGGGAGCTGTTTTTT. The J gene is TRBJ2-2, the V gene TRBV5-1; 8 bases align to TRBD1. The germline V gene encodes CDR1 SGHRS and CDR2 YFSETQ. This CDR3 region has 16 residues. V was pared by 4 bases and J by 1 base, with 6 bases of the junction left unmatched.

This clonotype showed up just a few times. V is TRBV7-2 and J is TRBJ2-2; TRBD1 agrees at 8 bases. CDR3 length: 15 residues. V was pared by 5 bases and J by 4 bases, with 6 bases of the junction left unmatched. Germline-derived CDR1 and CDR2 are SGHTA and FQGNSA. For the CDR3, the DNA is TGTGCCAGCAGCCCCGGACAGGGAAGCACCGGGGAGCTGTTTTTT. The encoded protein is CASSPGQGSTGELFF.

The chain is built from TRBV6-5 and TRBJ2-7; 8 bases fit TRBD1. CDR1 and CDR2 from the germline V gene are MNHEY and SVGAGI. J was trimmed by 3 bases and V by 2 bases; bases with no gene match: 6. The CDR3 has 15 residues. The CDR3 bases are TGTGCCAGCAGTTACGGCTCAGGGGGCTTCTACGAGCAGTACTTC. Its protein is CASSYGSGGFYEQYF.

This rearrangement joins TRBV13 to TRBJ2-5; tentatively, D is TRBD1 (5 bases). The CDR3 runs to 13 residues. The germline V gene encodes CDR1 PRHDT and CDR2 FYEKMQ (reference sequence). The V end was cut by 1 base, the J end by 5 bases, with 8 bases between. The chain's CDR3 is CASSLEGDETQYF. The CDR3 nucleotides are TGTGCCAGCAGCTTAGAAGGGGATGAGACCCAGTACTTC.

The genes are TRBV7-2 and TRBJ1-1; D is ambiguous. CDR3 length: 14 amino acids. Trimming stripped 1 base from V and 0 bases from J, with 6 bases between. CDR1 is SGHTA, CDR2 FQGNSA, per germline. CDR3 nucleotides: TGTGCCAGCAGCTTAGGGAGCATGAACACTGAAGCTTTCTTT. Amino acid sequence: CASSLGSMNTEAFF.

This chain links TRBV15 with TRBJ1-5, with a weak D call TRBD1 (5 bases). Between the trimmed V and J ends, which lost 3 bases and 2 bases, there was a span of 14 bases. There are 16 residues in the CDR3. Per germline, CDR1 LNHNV and CDR2 YYDKDF (reference sequence). This chain's CDR3 is CATSRGRQGGNQPQHF. The DNA for the CDR3 is TGTGCCACCAGCAGGGGGCGGCAGGGCGGCAATCAGCCCCAGCATTTT.

The V gene is TRBV27, the J gene TRBJ2-5, with 10 nucleotides matching TRBD2. This CDR3 spans 17 amino acids. The germline V gene has CDR1 MNHEY and CDR2 SMNVEV (reference sequence). V was pared by 4 bases and J by 5 bases, with 13 bases of the junction left unmatched. DNA of the CDR3: TGTGCCAGCAGTTCCCTATCAGCGGGAGGGCCGCGGGAGACCCAGTACTTC. The encoded protein is CASSSLSAGGPRETQYF.

The chain combines TRBV14 with TRBJ2-1, with TRBD2 matching 8 bases. This CDR3 comprises 16 residues. V lost 1 base to trimming and J lost 4 bases; unmatched junction nucleotides: 6. Germline CDR1 is SGHDN and CDR2 is FVKESK. The DNA for the CDR3 is TGTGCCAGCAGCCAAGTTACGGGAGGGCCTTACAATGAGCAGTTCTTC. This translates into CASSQVTGGPYNEQFF.

This clonotype showed up just once. This chain uses TRBV7-2 with TRBJ2-1; the match to TRBD1 covers 8 bases. J lost 7 bases, V lost 6 bases, and 8 bases had no gene match. This CDR3 contains 14 residues. In germline, CDR1 is SGHTA, CDR2 FQGNSA. The chain's CDR3 is CASRVRGRLNEQFF. DNA for the CDR3: TGTGCCAGCAGAGTCAGGGGGCGCTTGAATGAGCAGTTCTTC.

The chain combines TRBV27 with TRBJ1-5; D ambiguous. Germline V CDR1 and CDR2: MNHEY, SMNVEV (reference sequence). The CDR3 has 14 residues. Trimming stripped 5 bases from V and 1 base from J, with 9 bases between. CDR3 sequence: CASSPTESNQPQHF. CDR3 in DNA: TGTGCCAGCAGTCCCACCGAAAGCAATCAGCCCCAGCATTTT.

The rearrangement joins TRBV4-3 to TRBJ2-2, with TRBD1 matching over 11 bases. There are 18 residues in the CDR3. Germline-derived CDR1 and CDR2 are LGHNA and YSLEER. V lost 1 base, J lost 9 bases, and 13 bases stayed unmatched. In DNA, the CDR3 is TGCGCCAGCAGCCAAGGAAGGACAGGGGGCTTTAAGACCCGGGAGCTGTTTTTT. This codes for CASSQGRTGGFKTRELFF.

V is TRBV4-3 and J is TRBJ2-3; 12 positions agree with TRBD2. CDR1 LGHNA and CDR2 YSLEER come from the germline V gene. The CDR3 totals 16 residues. V lost 3 bases and J lost 3; bases outside the gene matches: 4. The CDR3 loop reads CASSHKLAGGTDTQYF. The CDR3 region has the DNA TGCGCCAGCAGCCATAAACTAGCGGGAGGAACAGATACGCAGTATTTT.

V is TRBV12-3 or TRBV12-4 and J is TRBJ1-2; 7 positions agree with TRBD1. This CDR3 has 14 residues. V gave up 5 bases and J gave up 2 bases; unmatched junction bases: 5. The CDR3 coding sequence is TGTGCCAGCAGTGAAACGGACAGGAACTATGGCTACACCTTC. This encodes CASSETDRNYGYTF.

The chain recombines TRBV5-8 with TRBJ2-7; D is unresolved. Per germline, CDR1 SGHTS and CDR2 YDEGEE. The V gene lost 0 bases and the J gene lost 2 bases, with 15 bases spanning the gap. The CDR3 has 16 residues. The CDR3 sequence: CASSLVPNPRAYEQYF. The CDR3 DNA reads TGTGCCAGCAGCTTGGTTCCGAACCCAAGGGCCTACGAGCAGTACTTC.

This chain uses TRBV5-6 with TRBJ1-1, with unresolved D. Trimming took off 1 base at V and 0 bases at J, with 16 bases between the two ends. Germline CDR1 reads SGHDT; CDR2 reads YYEEEE. This CDR3 has 17 amino acids. Here the CDR3 DNA reads TGTGCCAGCAGCTTGCCGTCGTGGTCCTATCTGAACACTGAAGCTTTCTTT. Residues: CASSLPSWSYLNTEAFF.

The rearrangement uses TRBV29-1 and TRBJ2-7; TRBD2 might be the D (5 bases). Germline values: CDR1 SQVTM, CDR2 ANQGSEA. V lost 6 bases to trimming and J lost 2 bases, with 11 bases between them. There are 12 residues in the CDR3. CDR3 protein: CSVLLETYEQYF. The CDR3 DNA reads as TGCAGCGTGCTACTAGAAACCTACGAGCAGTACTTC.